These 17 T cell receptor beta chains came from one sample sequenced in a study of blood T cell repertoires in COVID-19. Only in-frame clones appear in the TCRdb table, and some are missing; sequencing was by immunoSEQ multiplex PCR. The sample consists of roughly 100,000 clones, roughly nine tenths of them appearing once. The sequenced material came from peripheral blood. The receptor source for this set is a human donor in a cohort sampled during active COVID-19.

The chain links TRBV19 to TRBJ2-1; a possible D gene is TRBD1 (5 bases). The CDR3 totals 14 residues. V lost 6 bases and J lost 2, with 11 bases in between. Germline lookup yields CDR1 LNHDA and CDR2 SQIVND (reference sequence). CDR3 amino acids: CASRSQGTYNEQFF. Written as DNA, the CDR3 is TGTGCCAGTAGATCCCAGGGAACCTACAATGAGCAGTTCTTC.

The chain links TRBV28 to TRBJ1-5; D remains ambiguous. There are 13 residues in the CDR3. V shed 7 bases and J shed 6 bases, with 13 bases lying between them. Per germline, CDR1 MDHEN and CDR2 SYDVKM. In DNA, the CDR3 is TGTGCCAGCACCGTGGAGCGGATTCAGCCCCAGCATTTT. Translating it yields CASTVERIQPQHF.

A single count supports this clone. Here the CDR3 DNA reads TGTGCCAGCAGGGACTTAAATCAGCCCCAGCATTTT. Translation gives CASRDLNQPQHF. This chain connects TRBV12-3 or TRBV12-4 to TRBJ1-5; D remains ambiguous. The CDR3 is 12 amino acids. The germline V and J ends were trimmed by 6 bases and 4 bases, with 7 bases remaining between them.

This clone has only one observation. V is TRBV3-1 (or the pseudogene TRBV3-2) and J is TRBJ2-1; TRBD2 is a possible D gene (5 bases). The CDR3 totals 15 residues. Trimming stripped 2 bases from V and 7 bases from J, with 15 bases between. Germline-derived CDR1 and CDR2 are LGHDT and YNNKEL (reference sequence). The CDR3 is CASSQYAGTTNEQFF. The DNA for the CDR3 is TGTGCCAGCAGCCAATACGCGGGCACAACAAATGAGCAGTTCTTC.

This chain uses TRBV5-1 with TRBJ2-3; D gene ambiguous. This CDR3 has 16 amino acids. The V end was cut by 0 bases, the J end by 3 bases, with 14 bases between. Germline CDR1 and CDR2: SGHRS and YFSETQ. CDR3 coding DNA: TGCGCCAGCAGCTTGGGAGCTAATCCCCTAACAGATACGCAGTATTTT. This codes for CASSLGANPLTDTQYF.

The genes are TRBV19 and TRBJ1-3; D possibly corresponds to TRBD1 (5 bases). Germline V CDR1 and CDR2: LNHDA, SQIVND (reference sequence). V was cut by 9 bases and J by 2 bases, with 20 bases left in between. The CDR3 length is 16 residues. The CDR3 loop reads CASNPTGGITGNTIYF. CDR3 DNA sequence: TGTGCCAGCAACCCAACGGGGGGGATAACTGGAAACACCATATATTTT.

The J gene is TRBJ2-1, the V gene TRBV11-2, with D possibly being TRBD2 (7 bases). With 2 bases removed from V and 8 bases from J, the gap between germline ends came to 16 bases. Germline V gives CDR1 SGHAT, CDR2 FQNNGV. The CDR3 is 15 amino acids. The CDR3 spells CASSLSGGGWDEQFF. CDR3 in DNA: TGTGCCAGCAGCTTATCTGGGGGGGGCTGGGATGAGCAGTTCTTC.

This clone was picked up a small number of times. The V and J genes are TRBV2 and TRBJ1-2; no firm D call. The CDR3 consists of 18 residues. V gave up 1 base and J gave up 8 bases, with 26 bases separating them. The germline gives CDR1 SNHLY, CDR2 FYNNEI. In DNA form, the CDR3 reads TGTGCCAGCAGTGAAGGGACTACCCTAGGGCCATTACTAGGGGGCTACACCTTC. Residues: CASSEGTTLGPLLGGYTF.

The chain joins TRBV6-2 or TRBV6-3 to TRBJ1-5; 12 positions match TRBD1. V lost 6 bases and J lost 0; bases outside the gene matches: 6. This CDR3 has 17 amino acids. Looked up from germline, CDR1 is MNHEY and CDR2 is SVGEGT. The CDR3 sequence: CASSPGQGAYSNQPQHF. For the CDR3, the DNA is TGTGCCAGCAGCCCGGGACAGGGGGCCTATAGCAATCAGCCCCAGCATTTT.

This clone has more than one count but fewer than ten. The chain is built from TRBV14 and TRBJ1-1; D possibly corresponds to TRBD1 (5 bases). The germline gives CDR1 SGHDN, CDR2 FVKESK. V lost 4 bases to trimming and J lost 7 bases, with 10 bases between them. This CDR3 is 12 amino acids long. As DNA, the CDR3 is TGTGCCAGCAGCCCCGGGAGGGGTGAAGCTTTCTTT. It is translated as CASSPGRGEAFF.

The chain employs TRBV11-3 and TRBJ2-3, with D perhaps matching TRBD2 (6 bases). This CDR3 is built from 16 residues. Looked up from germline, CDR1 is SGHNT and CDR2 is YENEEA. V was shortened by 6 bases and J by 2 bases, with 18 bases between the two germline ends. CDR3 in amino acids: CASSLAGGANTDTQYF. The CDR3 DNA is TGTGCCAGCAGTCTAGCAGGCGGGGCGAACACAGATACGCAGTATTTT. The full variable domain, in which reference TRBV11-3 and TRBJ2-3 provide the parts outside the CDR3, is EAGVVQSPRYKIIEKKQPVAFWCNPISGHNTLYWYLQNLGQGPELLIRYENEEAVDDSQLPKDRFSAERLKGVDSTLKIQPAELGDSAVYLCASSLAGGANTDTQYFGPGTRLTVL.

This clone showed up just once. This chain connects TRBV6-2 or TRBV6-3 to TRBJ2-7; 8 bases are shared with TRBD1. Germline assignment: CDR1 MNHEY and CDR2 SVGEGT. The CDR3 runs 15 residues. Trimming cost V 5 bases and J 4 bases; bases outside gene matches: 10. The CDR3 reads CASSLDRATSYEQYF. CDR3 sequence (DNA): TGTGCCAGCAGTCTGGACAGGGCGACTTCATACGAGCAGTACTTC.

CDR3: CASSRERGFAPAGANVLTF. The CDR3 DNA reads TGCGCCAGCAGCCGAGAAAGGGGTTTCGCTCCCGCTGGGGCCAACGTCCTGACTTTC. The genes are TRBV5-1 and TRBJ2-6; possible D gene TRBD1, 5 bases. Trimming pared 4 bases from V and 2 bases from J, leaving 22 bases between. The CDR3 loop spans 19 amino acids. CDR1 and CDR2 (germline): SGHRS, YFSETQ.

This clone was seen a single time. The chain is built from TRBV14 and TRBJ2-1; 10 bases map to TRBD2. The CDR3 totals 14 residues. Losses at the gene ends were 4 bases for V and 10 bases for J; bases not matched to a gene: 7. Per the germline V gene, CDR1 is SGHDN and CDR2 is FVKESK. Here the CDR3 DNA reads TGTGCCAGCAGCCTTATTAGCGGGAGGAGGGAGCAGTTCTTC. Translating it yields CASSLISGRREQFF.

The CDR3 DNA reads TGCGCCAGCAGCCGACCGACATTCCAAGAGACCCAGTACTTC. Translated, it gives CASSRPTFQETQYF. The J gene is TRBJ2-5, the V gene TRBV4-1; no firm D call. CDR1 and CDR2 from the germline V gene are MGHRA and YSYEKL. The V and J ends lost 4 bases and 1 base respectively, with 10 bases between them. The CDR3 covers 14 residues.

The V gene is TRBV11-2, the J gene TRBJ2-7; tentative D call: TRBD2 (5 bases). The CDR3 runs 13 residues. Trimming cost V 4 bases and J 7 bases, with 14 bases left between them. CDR1 SGHAT and CDR2 FQNNGV come from the germline V gene. This CDR3 is CASSSLPSGEQYF. CDR3 nucleotides: TGTGCCAGCAGCTCCCTACCCTCGGGGGAGCAGTACTTC. The entire variable domain, with the rest obtained from reference TRBV11-2 and TRBJ2-7, is as follows: EAGVAQSPRYKIIEKRQSVAFWCNPISGHATLYWYQQILGQGPKLLIQFQNNGVVDDSQLPKDRFSAERLKGVDSTLKIQPAKLEDSAVYLCASSSLPSGEQYFGPGTRLTVT.

The chain combines TRBV5-1 with TRBJ2-7; D not resolved. Looked up from germline, CDR1 is SGHRS and CDR2 is YFSETQ. Between the trimmed V and J ends, which lost 2 bases and 6 bases, there was a span of 15 bases. The CDR3 has 14 residues. CDR3 residues: CASSFYRSTGEQYF. The CDR3 region has the DNA TGCGCCAGCAGCTTTTACAGATCAACCGGCGAGCAGTACTTC.